This T cell receptor beta chain is from a study of PD-1 blockade in classical Hodgkin lymphoma. Study-level points and caveats: Diminished baseline TCR diversity has been reported in newly diagnosed patients relative to healthy donors. Baseline diversity resembling that of newly diagnosed patients was seen in complete responders.

TCRdb's copy holds only in-frame clones and misses some; the assay was immunoSEQ multiplex PCR. The sample has about 19,000 clones, roughly 80% seen once. The CDR3 is made up of 14 amino acids. V lost 5 bases and J 4 bases, leaving 14 bases between the germline ends. From germline, CDR1 is SEHNR and CDR2 FQNEAQ (reference sequence). Indicated time point: cycle 4 day 1 (C4D1), after less than 7 weeks of nivolumab. In every patient, relapse followed autologous stem cell transplantation, while exposure to brentuximab vedotin differed. Researchers used magnetic negative selection to pull out pure CD4+ T cells from thawed PBMCs. Relapsed/refractory classical Hodgkin lymphoma patients had complete, partial or progressive responses. A remark on this clone: Its antigen is currently unknown.

The receptor comes from a human donor with classical Hodgkin lymphoma. The source was CD4+ T cells from blood, collected before the fourth cycle of nivolumab. The rearrangement links TRBV7-9 to TRBJ1-1; weak D call: TRBD1 (5 bases). The CDR3 loop is CASSKIRASTEAFF. DNA of the CDR3: TGTGCCAGCAGCAAGATCAGGGCGAGCACTGAAGCTTTCTTT.